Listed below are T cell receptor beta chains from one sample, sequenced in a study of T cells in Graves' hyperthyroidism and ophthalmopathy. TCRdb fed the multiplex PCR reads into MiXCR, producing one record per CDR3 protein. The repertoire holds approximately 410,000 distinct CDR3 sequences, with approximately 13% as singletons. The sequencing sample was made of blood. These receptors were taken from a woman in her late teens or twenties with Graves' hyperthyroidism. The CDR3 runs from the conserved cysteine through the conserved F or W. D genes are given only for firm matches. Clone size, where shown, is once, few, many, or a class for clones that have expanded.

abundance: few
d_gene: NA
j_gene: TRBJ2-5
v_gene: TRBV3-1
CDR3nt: TGTGCCAGCAGGCCAGCGCTCCAAGAGACCCAGTACTTC
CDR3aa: CASRPALQETQYF

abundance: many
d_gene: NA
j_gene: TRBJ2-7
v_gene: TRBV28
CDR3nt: TGTGCCAGCAGTTTATTACGGAGCTCCTACGAGCAGTACTTC
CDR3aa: CASSLLRSSYEQYF

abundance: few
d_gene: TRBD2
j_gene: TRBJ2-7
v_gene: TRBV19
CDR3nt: TGTGCCAGTAGTAGGCAGATGGGACTAGCGAGCTCCTACGAGCAGTACTTC
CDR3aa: CASSRQMGLASSYEQYF

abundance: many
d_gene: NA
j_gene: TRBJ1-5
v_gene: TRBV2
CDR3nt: TGTGCCAGCAGTCCACCCCCCGGGGGATATAGCAATCAGCCCCAGCATTTT
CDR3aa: CASSPPPGGYSNQPQHF

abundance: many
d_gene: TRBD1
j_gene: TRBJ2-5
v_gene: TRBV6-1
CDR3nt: TGTGCCAGCAGACGGGACAGGGTCCAAGAGACCCAGTACTTC
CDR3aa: CASRRDRVQETQYF

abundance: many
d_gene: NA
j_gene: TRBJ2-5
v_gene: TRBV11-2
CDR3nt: TGTGCCAGCAGCTTATCGGCAGGGCTAGAGACCCAGTACTTC
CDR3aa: CASSLSAGLETQYF

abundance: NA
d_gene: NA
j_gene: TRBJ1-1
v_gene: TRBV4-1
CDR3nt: TGCGCCAGCAGCCAAATCGACCGGGCTGAAGCTTTCTTT
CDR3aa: CASSQIDRAEAFF

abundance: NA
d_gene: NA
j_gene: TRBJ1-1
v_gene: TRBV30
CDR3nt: TGTGCCTGGAGTCTCTTTTTGGGGAATCAGACGAACACTGAAGCTTTCTTT
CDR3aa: CAWSLFLGNQTNTEAFF

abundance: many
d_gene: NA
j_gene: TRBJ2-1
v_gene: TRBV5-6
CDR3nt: TGTGCCAGCAGCGAGCAGCCCGGTGAGCAGTTCTTC
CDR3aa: CASSEQPGEQFF

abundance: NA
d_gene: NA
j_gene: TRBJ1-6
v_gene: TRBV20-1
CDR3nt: TGCAGTGCTAGAGTCCATTCTTCCCGACCTGATTCACCCCTCCACTTT
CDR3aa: CSARVHSSRPDSPLHF

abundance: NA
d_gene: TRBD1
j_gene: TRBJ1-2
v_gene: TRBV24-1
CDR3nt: TGTGCCACCAGTGACCCTGGGAGGGGGCGAGGCTACACCTTC
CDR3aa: CATSDPGRGRGYTF

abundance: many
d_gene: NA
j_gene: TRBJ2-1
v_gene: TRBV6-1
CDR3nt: TGTGCCAGCAGGCGAACGGCCTACAATGAGCAGTTCTTC
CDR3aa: CASRRTAYNEQFF

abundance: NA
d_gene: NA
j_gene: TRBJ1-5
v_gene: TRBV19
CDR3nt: TGTGCCAGTAGACTAGGCAATCAGCCCCAGCATTTT
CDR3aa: CASRLGNQPQHF

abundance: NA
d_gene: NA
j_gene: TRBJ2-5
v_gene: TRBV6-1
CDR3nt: TGTGCCAGCAGTGACTCGGAGAAAGGGACCCAGTACTTC
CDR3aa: CASSDSEKGTQYF

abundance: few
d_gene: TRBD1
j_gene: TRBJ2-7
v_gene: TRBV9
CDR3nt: TGTGCCAGCAGCGTAGGCCCCCAGGACAGGGGCTACGAGCAGTACTTC
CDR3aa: CASSVGPQDRGYEQYF

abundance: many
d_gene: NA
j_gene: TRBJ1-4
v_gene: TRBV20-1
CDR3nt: TGCAGTGCTAGAGAGGTCTCCGGGAGTGAAAAACTGTTTTTT
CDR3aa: CSAREVSGSEKLFF

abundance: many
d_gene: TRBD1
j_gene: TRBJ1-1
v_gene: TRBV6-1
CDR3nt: TGTGCCAGCAGCGAGGGGGCCCCTGAAGCTTTCTTT
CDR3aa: CASSEGAPEAFF

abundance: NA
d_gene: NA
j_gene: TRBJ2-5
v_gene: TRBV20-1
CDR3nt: TGCAGTGCCCCGGACAGAAAAGAGACCCAGTACTTC
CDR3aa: CSAPDRKETQYF

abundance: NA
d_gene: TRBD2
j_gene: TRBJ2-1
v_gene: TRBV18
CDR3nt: TGTGCCAGCTCACCAAGAGCGGGAGGGAGGAATGAGCAGTTCTTC
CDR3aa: CASSPRAGGRNEQFF

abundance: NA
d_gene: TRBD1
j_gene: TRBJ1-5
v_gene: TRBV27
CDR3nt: TGTGCCAGCAGTTTATCCCCAGGGGGGGATCAGCCCCAGCATTTT
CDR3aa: CASSLSPGGDQPQHF

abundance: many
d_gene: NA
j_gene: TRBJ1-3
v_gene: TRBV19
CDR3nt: TGTGCCAGTAGTATGAGTAGCTCTGGAAACACCATATATTTT
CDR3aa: CASSMSSSGNTIYF

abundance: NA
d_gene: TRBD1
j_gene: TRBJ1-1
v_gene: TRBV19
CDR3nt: TGTGCCAGTAAAAGGACAGGGGGCACTGAAGCTTTCTTT
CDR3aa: CASKRTGGTEAFF

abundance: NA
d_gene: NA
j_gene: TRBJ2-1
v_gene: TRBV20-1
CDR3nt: TGCAGTGCTAGTATGGGGGACAATGAGCAGTTCTTC
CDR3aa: CSASMGDNEQFF

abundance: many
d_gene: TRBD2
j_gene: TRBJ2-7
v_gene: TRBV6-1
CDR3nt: TGTGCCAGCCTCCGCGGGGAGGGGTCCTACGAGCAGTACTTC
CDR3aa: CASLRGEGSYEQYF

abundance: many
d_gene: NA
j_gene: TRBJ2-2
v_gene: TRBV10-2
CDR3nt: TGCGCCAGCAGTGCCGGCATATCGAACACCGGGGAGCTGTTTTTT
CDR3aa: CASSAGISNTGELFF

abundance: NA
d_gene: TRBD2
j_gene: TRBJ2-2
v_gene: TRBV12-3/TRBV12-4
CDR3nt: TGTGCCAGCAGCGTAGCGGGGCGGGGCACCGGGGAGCTGTTTTTT
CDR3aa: CASSVAGRGTGELFF

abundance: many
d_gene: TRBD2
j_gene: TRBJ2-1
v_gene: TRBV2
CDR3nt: TGTGCCACGGGACTAGAAGTCCGGGAGCAGTTCTTC
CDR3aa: CATGLEVREQFF

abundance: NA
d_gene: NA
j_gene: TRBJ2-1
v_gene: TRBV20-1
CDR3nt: TGCAGTGCTATCCACAGGGGGCTAGCGGGACCGTACAATGAGCAGTTCTTC
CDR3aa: CSAIHRGLAGPYNEQFF

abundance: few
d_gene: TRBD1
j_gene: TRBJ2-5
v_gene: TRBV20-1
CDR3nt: TGCAGTGCTAGAGCCGGGACAGCCCAAGAGACCCAGTACTTC
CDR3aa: CSARAGTAQETQYF

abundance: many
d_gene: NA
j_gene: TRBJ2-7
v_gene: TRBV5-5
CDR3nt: TGTGCCAGCAGCTTTTCATTTTCCTACGAGCAGTACTTC
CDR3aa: CASSFSFSYEQYF

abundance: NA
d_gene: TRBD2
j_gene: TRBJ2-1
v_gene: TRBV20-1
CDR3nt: TGCAGTGCTACCACTAGCGGGAGTAATGAGCAGTTCTTC
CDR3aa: CSATTSGSNEQFF

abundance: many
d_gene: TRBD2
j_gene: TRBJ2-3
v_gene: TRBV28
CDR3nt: TGTGCCAGCAGTCCGACTTTGGGAGCGGGAGGGGGAGATACGCAGTATTTT
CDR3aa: CASSPTLGAGGGDTQYF

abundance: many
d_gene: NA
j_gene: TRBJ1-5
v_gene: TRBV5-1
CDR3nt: TGTGCCAGCAGCTGGGACCGTAATCAGCCCCAGCATTTT
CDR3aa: CASSWDRNQPQHF

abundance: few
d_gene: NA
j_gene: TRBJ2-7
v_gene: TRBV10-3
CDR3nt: TGTGCCATCAGTGAGTCAGGCAGAGGGGTTCGCTACGAGCAGTACTTC
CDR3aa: CAISESGRGVRYEQYF

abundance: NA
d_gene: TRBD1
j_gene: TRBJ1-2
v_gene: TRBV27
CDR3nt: TGTGCCAGCAGGCCGGGACAGGGGATAGCTAACTATGGCTACACCTTC
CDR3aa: CASRPGQGIANYGYTF

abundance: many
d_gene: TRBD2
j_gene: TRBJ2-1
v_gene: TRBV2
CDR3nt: TGTGCCAGCAGTGGTAGCGGGGGCTCCTACAATGAGCAGTTCTTC
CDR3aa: CASSGSGGSYNEQFF

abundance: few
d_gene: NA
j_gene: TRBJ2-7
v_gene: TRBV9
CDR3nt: TGTGCCAGCAGCGCCCGGGACGGGGAAGTGGAGCAGTACTTC
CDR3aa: CASSARDGEVEQYF

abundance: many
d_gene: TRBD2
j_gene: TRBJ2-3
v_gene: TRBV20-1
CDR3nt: TGCAGTGCTAGAGCGGCTAGCGGGAGCACAGATACGCAGTATTTT
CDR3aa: CSARAASGSTDTQYF

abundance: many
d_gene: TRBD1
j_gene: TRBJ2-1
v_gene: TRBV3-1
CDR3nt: TGTGCCAGCAGCCAAGTAGGGACAGGGACCGATGAGCAGTTCTTC
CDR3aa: CASSQVGTGTDEQFF

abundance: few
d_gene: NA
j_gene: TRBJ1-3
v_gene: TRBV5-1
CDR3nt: TGCGCCAGCAGCTTAGACGAAGGCTCTGGAAACACCATATATTTT
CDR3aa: CASSLDEGSGNTIYF

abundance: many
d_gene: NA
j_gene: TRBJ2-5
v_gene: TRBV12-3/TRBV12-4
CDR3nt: TGTGCCAGCAGTCTCAAAATCGGACCGGCCTTGCGTGAGACCCAGTACTTC
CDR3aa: CASSLKIGPALRETQYF

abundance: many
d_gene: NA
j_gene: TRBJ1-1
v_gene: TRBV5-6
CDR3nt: TGTGCCAGCAGCCCCCCCCACGGGCTTGAAGCTTTCTTT
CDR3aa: CASSPPHGLEAFF

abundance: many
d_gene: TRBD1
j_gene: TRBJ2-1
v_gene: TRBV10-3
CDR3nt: TGTGCCATCAGTCCCGGGACAGGGACACTACGGGGACACTACAATGAGCAGTTCTTC
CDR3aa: CAISPGTGTLRGHYNEQFF

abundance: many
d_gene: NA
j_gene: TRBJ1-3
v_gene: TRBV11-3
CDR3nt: TGTGCCAGCAGCTTTGGGGGAGGAAACACCATATATTTT
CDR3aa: CASSFGGGNTIYF

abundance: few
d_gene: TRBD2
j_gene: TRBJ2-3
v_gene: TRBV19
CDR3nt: TGTGCCAGTGGGCTGGGAGGGGCCGGCACAGATACGCAGTATTTT
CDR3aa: CASGLGGAGTDTQYF

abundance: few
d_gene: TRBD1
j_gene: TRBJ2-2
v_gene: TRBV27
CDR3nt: TGTGCCAGCACCGGACAGGGAGACACCGGGGAGCTGTTTTTT
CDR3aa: CASTGQGDTGELFF

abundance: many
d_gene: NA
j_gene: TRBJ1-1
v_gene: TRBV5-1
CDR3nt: TGCGCCAGCAGTTCCGGGACACTACATTTGAGCGGCACTGAAGCTTTCTTT
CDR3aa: CASSSGTLHLSGTEAFF

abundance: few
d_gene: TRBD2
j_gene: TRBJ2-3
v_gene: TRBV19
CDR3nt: TGTGCCAGTAGTATATCAGCGGGAATGGGGGATACGCAGTATTTT
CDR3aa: CASSISAGMGDTQYF

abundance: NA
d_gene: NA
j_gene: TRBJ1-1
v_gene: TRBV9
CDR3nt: TGTGCCAGCAGCGACCTGGCTGAAGCTTTCTTT
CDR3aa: CASSDLAEAFF

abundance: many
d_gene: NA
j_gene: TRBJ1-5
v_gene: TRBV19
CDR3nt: TGTGCCAGTAGTGGGTACGGGATTAGCAATCAGCCCCAGCATTTT
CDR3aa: CASSGYGISNQPQHF

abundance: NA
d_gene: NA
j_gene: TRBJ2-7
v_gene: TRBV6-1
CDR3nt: TGTGCCAGCAGCCGGGCCGGCAGCTCCTACGAGCAGTACTTC
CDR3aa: CASSRAGSSYEQYF

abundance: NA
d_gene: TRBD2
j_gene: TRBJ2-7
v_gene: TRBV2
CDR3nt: TGTGCCAGCAGTAGACTAGCGGGCTACAATGAGCAGTACTTC
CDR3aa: CASSRLAGYNEQYF

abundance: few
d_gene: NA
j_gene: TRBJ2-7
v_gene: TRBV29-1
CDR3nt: TGCAGCGCACGCGGGACTCTCTCCTACGAGCAGTACTTC
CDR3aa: CSARGTLSYEQYF

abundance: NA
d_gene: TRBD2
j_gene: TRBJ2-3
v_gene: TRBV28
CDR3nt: TGTGCCAGCAGCCCCGGACTAGCGCGCTCAGATACGCAGTATTTT
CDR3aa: CASSPGLARSDTQYF

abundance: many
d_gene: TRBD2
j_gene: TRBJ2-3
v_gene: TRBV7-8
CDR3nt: TGTGCCAGCAGCTCGGCGGGACTAGAGGCAGATACGCAGTATTTT
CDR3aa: CASSSAGLEADTQYF

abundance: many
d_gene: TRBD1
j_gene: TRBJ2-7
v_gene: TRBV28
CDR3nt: TGTGCCAGCAGGCTTGGGACAGGGGGCCTTCGGGAGCAGTACTTC
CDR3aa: CASRLGTGGLREQYF

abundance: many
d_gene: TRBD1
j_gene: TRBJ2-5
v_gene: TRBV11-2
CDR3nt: TGTGCCAGCAGCTTAGGGCCGGGACAGGTGGGAAAGACCCAGTACTTC
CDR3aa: CASSLGPGQVGKTQYF